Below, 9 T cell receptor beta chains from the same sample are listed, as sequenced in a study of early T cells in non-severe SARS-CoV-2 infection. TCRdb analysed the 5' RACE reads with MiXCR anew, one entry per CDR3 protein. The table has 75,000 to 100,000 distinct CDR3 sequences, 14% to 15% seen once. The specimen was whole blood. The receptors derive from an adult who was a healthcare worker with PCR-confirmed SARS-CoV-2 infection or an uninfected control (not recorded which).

In DNA form, the CDR3 reads TGCGCCAGCAGTGGTCAGAAGATTATCTTGGGGCAGTATTTT. As protein: CASSGQKIILGQYF. The rearrangement joins TRBV10-2 to TRBJ2-3, with D uncertain. The CDR3 is 14 amino acids. V was trimmed by 4 bases and J by 11 bases, leaving 19 bases between them. Germline lookup yields CDR1 WSHSY and CDR2 SAAADI.

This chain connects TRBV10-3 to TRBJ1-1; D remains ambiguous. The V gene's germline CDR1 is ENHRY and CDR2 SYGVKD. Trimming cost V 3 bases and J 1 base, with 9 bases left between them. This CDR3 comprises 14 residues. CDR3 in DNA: TGTGCCATCAGTGAAGGTAGCCGGAACACTGAAGCTTTCTTT. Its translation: CAISEGSRNTEAFF.

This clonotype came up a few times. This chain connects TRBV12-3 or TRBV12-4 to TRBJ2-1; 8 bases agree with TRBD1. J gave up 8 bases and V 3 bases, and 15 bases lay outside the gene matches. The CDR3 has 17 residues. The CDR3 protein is CASSFFEIDRGFDEQFF. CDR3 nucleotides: TGTGCCAGCAGTTTTTTTGAGATTGACAGGGGATTCGATGAGCAGTTCTTC.

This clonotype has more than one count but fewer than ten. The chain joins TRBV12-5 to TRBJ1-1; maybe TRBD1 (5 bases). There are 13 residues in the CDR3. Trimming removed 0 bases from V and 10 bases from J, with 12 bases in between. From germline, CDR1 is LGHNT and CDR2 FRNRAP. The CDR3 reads CASGLVRGEGAFF. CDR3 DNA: TGTGCTAGTGGTTTGGTACGGGGGGAAGGAGCTTTCTTT.

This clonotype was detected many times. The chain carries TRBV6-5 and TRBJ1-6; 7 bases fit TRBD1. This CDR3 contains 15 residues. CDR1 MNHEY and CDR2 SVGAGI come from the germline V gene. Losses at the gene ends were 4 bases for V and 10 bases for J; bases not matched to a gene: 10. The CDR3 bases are TGTGCCAGCAGTTCGACAGGGAGCGATTACTCACCCCTCCACTTT. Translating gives CASSSTGSDYSPLHF.

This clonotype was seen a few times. DNA for the CDR3: TGTGCCTGGAGTGTATCCCGGGAGAGGGCTTTCTTT. Encoded protein: CAWSVSRERAFF. The V and J genes are TRBV30 and TRBJ1-1; D unresolved. CDR1 is GTSNPN, CDR2 SVGIG, per germline (reference sequence). This CDR3 contains 12 residues. V was clipped by 0 bases and J by 11 bases, with 13 bases between them.

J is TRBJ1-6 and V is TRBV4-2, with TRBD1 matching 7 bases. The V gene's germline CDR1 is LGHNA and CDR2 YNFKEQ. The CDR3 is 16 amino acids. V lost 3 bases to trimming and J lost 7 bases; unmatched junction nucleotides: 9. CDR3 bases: TGTGCCAGCAGCCAGCCCTTGGGACAGCTAAATTCACCCCTCCACTTT. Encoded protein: CASSQPLGQLNSPLHF.

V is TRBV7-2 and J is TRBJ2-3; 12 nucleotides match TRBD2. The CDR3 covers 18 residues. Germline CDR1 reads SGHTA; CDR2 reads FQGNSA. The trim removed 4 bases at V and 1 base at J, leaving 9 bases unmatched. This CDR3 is CASSSSGGAFSGTDTQYF. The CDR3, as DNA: TGTGCCAGCAGCTCTAGCGGGGGGGCCTTCAGCGGCACAGATACGCAGTATTTT.

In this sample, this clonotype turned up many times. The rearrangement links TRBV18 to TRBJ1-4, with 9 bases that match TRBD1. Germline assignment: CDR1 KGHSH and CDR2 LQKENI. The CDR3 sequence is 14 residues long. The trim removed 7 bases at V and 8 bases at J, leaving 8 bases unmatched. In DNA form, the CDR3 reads TGTGCCAGCTGTACAGGGGGCGCGGGCGAAAAACTGTTTTTT. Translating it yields CASCTGGAGEKLFF.